The 18 T cell receptor beta chains listed next were all sequenced from one sample in a study of blood T cell repertoires in COVID-19. TCRdb's copy holds only in-frame clones and misses some; the assay was immunoSEQ multiplex PCR. The repertoire consists of around 340,000 clones, with around 82% occurring once and the leading ten covering 2.5% to 3%. Sequences were obtained from peripheral blood. Receptor source: a man aged 25-40 years with active or convalescent COVID-19.

The rearrangement joins TRBV19 to TRBJ2-1, with D maybe TRBD2 (5 bases). V lost 5 bases and J lost 5, with 10 bases in between. The CDR3 is 13 residues long. In germline, CDR1 is LNHDA, CDR2 SQIVND (reference sequence). The DNA of the CDR3 is TGTGCCAGTAGTCTAAGACTAAACAATGAGCAGTTCTTC. It specifies CASSLRLNNEQFF.

The J gene is TRBJ2-7, the V gene TRBV6-2 or TRBV6-3; 7 nucleotides align to TRBD2. Germline V CDR1 and CDR2: MNHEY, SVGEGT. This CDR3 has 13 amino acids. V gave up 6 bases and J gave up 5 bases; unmatched junction bases: 7. The CDR3 DNA reads TGTGCCAGCAGCAAACTAGCGTTCCACGAGCAGTACTTC. This codes for CASSKLAFHEQYF.

The chain combines TRBV7-9 with TRBJ1-1; D gene ambiguous. This CDR3 is built from 11 residues. From germline, CDR1 is SEHNR and CDR2 FQNEAQ (reference sequence). Trimming stripped 6 bases from V and 3 bases from J, with 5 bases between. The CDR3 region is CASSYDTEAFF. CDR3 DNA sequence: TGTGCCAGCAGTTATGACACTGAAGCTTTCTTT. Looking up the rest from reference TRBV7-9 and TRBJ1-1 gives the full variable domain: DTGVSQNPRHKITKRGQNVTFRCDPISEHNRLYWYRQTLGQGPEFLTYFQNEAQLEKSRLLSDRFSAERPKGSFSTLEIQRTEQGDSAMYLCASSYDTEAFFGQGTRLTVV.

This clone was picked up one time. Other DNA sequences in this specimen translate into the identical CDR3. The V and J genes are TRBV5-1 and TRBJ1-1; D gene uncertain. The CDR3 has 14 residues. The V and J ends lost 0 bases and 1 base respectively, with 7 bases between them. From germline, CDR1 is SGHRS and CDR2 YFSETQ. CDR3 in amino acids: CASSLDPGNTEAFF. As DNA, the CDR3 is TGCGCCAGCAGCTTGGATCCGGGGAACACTGAAGCTTTCTTT.

The CDR3 DNA follows: TGTGCCAGCAGCCCTGGACTAGCATGGACCCAGTACTTC. Its translation is CASSPGLAWTQYF. The chain carries TRBV14 and TRBJ2-5, with TRBD2 matching over 8 bases. The ends lost 4 bases at V and 7 bases at J; junction bases unmatched: 5. The CDR3 sequence is 13 residues long. Per germline, CDR1 SGHDN and CDR2 FVKESK.

This chain connects TRBV24-1 to TRBJ2-1, with 12 bases aligning to TRBD2. The germline V gene has CDR1 KGHDR and CDR2 SFDVKD. The ends lost 2 bases at V and 7 bases at J; junction bases unmatched: 2. This CDR3 is 15 amino acids long. CDR3 protein: CATSDSGLAGNEQFF. The CDR3 DNA reads TGTGCCACCAGTGATTCAGGACTAGCGGGGAATGAGCAGTTCTTC.

This clone appeared a single time. The chain employs TRBV30 and TRBJ2-7; TRBD1 might be the D (5 bases). With 0 bases removed from V and 2 bases from J, the gap between germline ends came to 11 bases. The germline V gene has CDR1 GTSNPN and CDR2 SVGIG (reference sequence). The length of the CDR3 is 14 residues. CDR3 region: CAWSVGVAAYEQYF. The CDR3 nucleotides read TGTGCCTGGAGTGTAGGGGTCGCCGCCTACGAGCAGTACTTC. The full variable domain, rest sourced from reference TRBV30 and TRBJ2-7, is SQTIHQWPATLVQPVGSPLSLECTVEGTSNPNLYWYRQAAGRGLQLLFYSVGIGQISSEVPQNLSASRPQDRQFILSSKKLLLSDSGFYLCAWSVGVAAYEQYFGPGTRLTVT.

The table lists this clone with a count of one. The rearrangement uses TRBV6-5 and TRBJ2-5; 13 nucleotides align to TRBD2. CDR3 length: 16 residues. The germline V gene has CDR1 MNHEY and CDR2 SVGAGI. Trimming cost V 4 bases and J 2 bases; bases outside gene matches: 4. The CDR3 is CASSSPGLAGQETQYF. The CDR3 DNA follows: TGTGCCAGCAGTTCTCCGGGACTAGCGGGACAAGAGACCCAGTACTTC.

V gene TRBV6-2 or TRBV6-3 combines with J gene TRBJ1-3, with unresolved D. Trimming took off 6 bases at V and 4 bases at J, with 10 bases between the two ends. Germline CDR1 reads MNHEY; CDR2 reads SVGEGT. This CDR3 has 13 residues. The DNA of the CDR3 is TGTGCCAGCAGCCCAAGCGCCGGAAACACCATATATTTT. As protein: CASSPSAGNTIYF.

This chain joins TRBV6-5 and TRBJ1-2; possibly TRBD1 for D (5 bases). Trimming removed 5 bases at V and 5 bases at J, with 6 bases between. The CDR3 loop spans 11 amino acids. Germline values: CDR1 MNHEY, CDR2 SVGAGI. CDR3 loop: CASSPGYGYTF. The CDR3 DNA reads as TGTGCCAGCAGTCCAGGGTATGGCTACACCTTC.

The chain is built from TRBV7-8 and TRBJ1-6; 8 bases agree with TRBD1. Germline-derived CDR1 and CDR2 are SGHVS and FQNEAQ. J was trimmed by 10 bases and V by 4 bases; bases with no gene match: 9. This CDR3 is 15 amino acids long. The DNA of the CDR3 is TGTGCCAGCAGCTCAGGCCAGGGGGCTGAATCACCCCTCCACTTT. Translating gives CASSSGQGAESPLHF.

The rearrangement joins TRBV24-1 to TRBJ2-1, with a possible D match to TRBD2 (6 bases). V lost 5 bases to trimming and J lost 1 base, with 11 bases between them. CDR1 is KGHDR and CDR2 is SFDVKD in the germline V gene. The CDR3 is made up of 15 amino acids. CDR3: CATSGAGKSYNEQFF. The CDR3 DNA reads as TGTGCCACCAGTGGTGCGGGGAAATCCTACAATGAGCAGTTCTTC.

The rearrangement uses TRBV11-3 and TRBJ2-3; 8 bases line up with TRBD1. J was trimmed by 0 bases and V by 3 bases; bases with no gene match: 17. There are 20 residues in the CDR3. From germline, CDR1 is SGHNT and CDR2 YENEEA. Here the CDR3 DNA reads TGTGCCAGCAGCTTGGGGACATGGTGGCAGGGGGCGAAAAGCACAGATACGCAGTATTTT. It codes for CASSLGTWWQGAKSTDTQYF. Full variable domain (missing parts from reference TRBV11-3 and TRBJ2-3): EAGVVQSPRYKIIEKKQPVAFWCNPISGHNTLYWYLQNLGQGPELLIRYENEEAVDDSQLPKDRFSAERLKGVDSTLKIQPAELGDSAVYLCASSLGTWWQGAKSTDTQYFGPGTRLTVL.

The CDR3 coding sequence is TGTGCCAGCATCACCTCCCGGGGGGGCGGGGAGCAGTACTTC. This translates into CASITSRGGGEQYF. The chain recombines TRBV28 with TRBJ2-7, with TRBD2 matching 8 bases. Trimming took 7 bases from V and 7 from J; bases not matched to a gene: 12. This CDR3 is built from 14 residues. Germline V gene data show CDR1 as MDHEN and CDR2 as SYDVKM.

The V and J genes are TRBV19 and TRBJ1-4; tentatively, D is TRBD1 (6 bases). V dropped 5 bases and J dropped 4 bases, with 20 bases sitting between them. The CDR3 spans 17 residues. The germline CDR1 and CDR2 sequences are LNHDA and SQIVND (reference sequence). CDR3 protein: CASSPRLGAFDNEKLFF. The DNA for the CDR3 is TGTGCCAGTAGTCCCCGACTGGGGGCTTTTGATAATGAAAAACTGTTTTTT.

V and J are TRBV5-1 and TRBJ2-1; 9 nucleotides line up with TRBD1. Germline V lookup: CDR1 SGHRS, CDR2 YFSETQ. After removal of 4 bases from V and 5 bases from J, the junction contained 7 bases not matched to a gene. The CDR3 has 15 residues. The CDR3 sequence: CASSPRQGGNNEQFF. CDR3 nucleotides: TGCGCCAGCAGCCCAAGACAGGGGGGTAACAATGAGCAGTTCTTC.

This sequence joins TRBV5-6 and TRBJ1-3; D ambiguous. V gave up 4 bases and J gave up 0 bases, with 8 bases separating them. The CDR3 length is 14 residues. Germline CDR1 SGHDT, CDR2 YYEEEE. The CDR3 spells CASSQHVSGNTIYF. In nucleotides, the CDR3 is TGTGCCAGCAGCCAACACGTCTCTGGAAACACCATATATTTT. The entire variable domain, with the rest obtained from reference TRBV5-6 and TRBJ1-3, is as follows: DAGVTQSPTHLIKTRGQQVTLRCSPKSGHDTVSWYQQALGQGPQFIFQYYEEEERQRGNFPDRFSGHQFPNYSSELNVNALLLGDSALYLCASSQHVSGNTIYFGEGSWLTVV.

V usage is TRBV5-1 and J usage is TRBJ2-5, with D maybe TRBD1 (7 bases). Germline CDR1 reads SGHRS; CDR2 reads YFSETQ. CDR3 size: 13 residues. Trimming pared 7 bases from V and 4 bases from J, leaving 14 bases between. The CDR3 sequence: CASFRQGGETQYF. The CDR3, as DNA: TGCGCCAGCTTTAGACAGGGAGGAGAGACCCAGTACTTC.